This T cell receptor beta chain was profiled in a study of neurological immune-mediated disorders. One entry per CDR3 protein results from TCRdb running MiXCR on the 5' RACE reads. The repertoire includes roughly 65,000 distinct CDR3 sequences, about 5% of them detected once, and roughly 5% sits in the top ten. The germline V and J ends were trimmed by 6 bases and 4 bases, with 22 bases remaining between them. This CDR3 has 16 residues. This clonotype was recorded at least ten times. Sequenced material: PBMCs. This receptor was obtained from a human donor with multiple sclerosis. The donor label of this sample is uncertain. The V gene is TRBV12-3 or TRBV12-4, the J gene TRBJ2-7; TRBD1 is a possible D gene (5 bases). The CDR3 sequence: CASSPIPGHGGYEQYF. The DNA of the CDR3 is TGTGCCAGCAGCCCTATCCCAGGACACGGTGGGTACGAGCAGTACTTC.